Presented here are 19 T cell receptor beta chains from one specimen sequenced in a study of neoadjuvant anti-PD-1 for oral cavity cancer. Generated by immunoSEQ multiplex PCR, the TCRdb table keeps only in-frame clones and is missing some. Counted here are more than 7,500 clones, around 53% occurring once; the ten biggest clones make up approximately 10%. The sample here was tumor tissue, taken before nivolumab (anti-PD-1) treatment. These receptors were taken from a person aged 40-85 years with oral cavity squamous cell carcinoma.

V and J are TRBV30 and TRBJ2-1; 8 nucleotides agree with TRBD2. The CDR3 sequence is 13 residues long. Germline CDR1 and CDR2: GTSNPN and SVGIG (reference sequence). J lost 5 bases, V lost 5 bases, and 5 bases had no gene match. CDR3 loop: CAWGGTRHNEQFF. In DNA form, the CDR3 reads TGTGCCTGGGGGGGGACTAGACACAATGAGCAGTTCTTC.

The chain joins TRBV7-8 to TRBJ2-5; no clear D gene. The length of the CDR3 is 14 residues. Deletions cut 2 bases from V and 3 bases from J, with 10 bases between. From germline, CDR1 is SGHVS and CDR2 FQNEAQ. The CDR3 protein is CASSLFELKETQYF. Written as DNA, the CDR3 is TGTGCCAGCAGCTTATTTGAACTTAAAGAGACCCAGTACTTC.

The chain has TRBV6-1 and TRBJ1-1; no clear D. The CDR3 runs 13 residues. Trimming removed 4 bases at V and 1 base at J, with 7 bases between. Germline V CDR1 and CDR2: MNHNS, SASEGT. CDR3 DNA: TGTGCCAGCAGTGGCACAGCGAACACTGAAGCTTTCTTT. Its translation: CASSGTANTEAFF.

This sequence joins TRBV29-1 and TRBJ2-2; no reliable D call. Germline CDR1 is SQVTM and CDR2 is ANQGSEA. V lost 1 base and J 5 bases, leaving 14 bases between the germline ends. The CDR3 totals 15 residues. CDR3 coding DNA: TGCAGCGTTGAAGTTGGGGTAGGCCCAACCGGGGAGCTGTTTTTT. It is translated as CSVEVGVGPTGELFF.

The chain couples TRBV10-3 to TRBJ2-7; TRBD2 might be the D (6 bases). Germline V lookup: CDR1 ENHRY, CDR2 SYGVKD. This CDR3 spans 15 amino acids. Trimming removed 3 bases at V and 2 bases at J, with 14 bases between. The CDR3 is CAISELTSYPYEQYF. The CDR3 region has the DNA TGTGCCATCAGTGAACTAACTAGCTATCCCTACGAGCAGTACTTC.

The rearrangement joins TRBV6-1 to TRBJ2-6, with a tentative D call TRBD2 (6 bases). Trimming stripped 0 bases from V and 0 bases from J, with 9 bases between. The CDR3 sequence is 17 residues long. The germline V gene has CDR1 MNHNS and CDR2 SASEGT. The CDR3 DNA follows: TGTGCCAGCAGTGAAGCGGAGGGGAGCTCTGGGGCCAACGTCCTGACTTTC. The encoded protein is CASSEAEGSSGANVLTF.

CDR3 protein: CASSLAGTSQSNYGYTF. The CDR3 DNA reads as TGCGCCAGCAGCTTGGCCGGGACGAGCCAATCTAACTATGGCTACACCTTC. The chain joins TRBV5-1 to TRBJ1-2; D perhaps matches TRBD1 (5 bases). V dropped 0 bases and J dropped 0 bases, with 15 bases sitting between them. The germline CDR1 and CDR2 sequences are SGHRS and YFSETQ. CDR3 length equals 17 residues.

The V call is TRBV30, the J call TRBJ2-1; a weak D match, TRBD2 (5 bases). The V end lost 3 bases, the J end lost 6 bases, and 15 bases lay between the germline ends. This CDR3 contains 14 residues. Germline V gives CDR1 GTSNPN, CDR2 SVGIG (reference sequence). This chain's CDR3 is CAWRRGLASNEQFF. The CDR3 DNA is TGTGCCTGGAGGAGAGGGTTAGCCTCCAATGAGCAGTTCTTC.

In its sample, this clone was seen a few times. This sequence joins TRBV7-9 and TRBJ2-5; either TRBD1 or TRBD2 may supply D (6 bases each). Trimming cost V 11 bases and J 5 bases, with 15 bases left between them. CDR1 is SEHNR and CDR2 is FQNEAQ in the germline V gene (reference sequence). This CDR3 comprises 12 residues. In DNA, the CDR3 is TGTGCCGGAGGGGAGCAGGGGGAGACCCAGTACTTC. Protein product: CAGGEQGETQYF.

This clone came up a few times. This chain's CDR3 is CAWSPTGGADQPQHF. The CDR3 coding sequence is TGTGCCTGGAGTCCGACAGGGGGCGCTGATCAGCCCCAGCATTTT. This chain uses TRBV30 with TRBJ1-5; 10 positions agree with TRBD1. The CDR3 sequence is 15 residues long. In germline, CDR1 is GTSNPN, CDR2 SVGIG (reference sequence). J was trimmed by 5 bases and V by 2 bases; bases with no gene match: 6.

CDR3 DNA sequence: TGCAGCGTTGTTACCCCCGCAGGGAGGGATAACACTGAAGCTTTCTTT. This encodes CSVVTPAGRDNTEAFF. The chain carries TRBV29-1 and TRBJ1-1, with a possible D match to TRBD1 (5 bases). Germline V gives CDR1 SQVTM, CDR2 ANQGSEA. V was trimmed by 4 bases and J by 2 bases, leaving 20 bases between them. The CDR3 covers 16 residues.

This clone rates as medium-sized. The V gene is TRBV6-1, the J gene TRBJ1-2, with unresolved D. The CDR3 consists of 14 residues. Germline V gives CDR1 MNHNS, CDR2 SASEGT. V lost 1 base, J lost 0 bases, and 6 bases lay in between. The CDR3 loop is CASSEDRANYGYTF. The CDR3 region has the DNA TGTGCCAGCAGTGAAGACAGAGCTAACTATGGCTACACCTTC.

This clone came up once. The J gene is TRBJ2-7, the V gene TRBV5-5; 9 bases are a match to TRBD2. Germline CDR1 is SGHKS and CDR2 is YYEKEE (reference sequence). With 3 bases clipped from V and 0 bases from J, the junction kept 4 bases outside the gene matches. This CDR3 spans 15 amino acids. CDR3 in DNA: TGTGCCAGCAGCTCGGGACTAGCTCCCTCCTACGAGCAGTACTTC. It specifies CASSSGLAPSYEQYF.

The chain combines TRBV6-1 with TRBJ2-3, with 8 nucleotides matching TRBD1. Germline assignment: CDR1 MNHNS and CDR2 SASEGT. The CDR3 is 16 residues long. Unmatched junction bases numbered 8, after V lost 4 bases and J lost 2 bases. Written as DNA, the CDR3 is TGTGCCAGCAGTGGGCGGACAGGGCCGATCACAGATACGCAGTATTTT. This codes for CASSGRTGPITDTQYF.

The V gene is TRBV19, the J gene TRBJ2-7; tentative D call: TRBD1 (6 bases). Trimming removed 6 bases from V and 4 bases from J, with 16 bases in between. The CDR3 is 14 residues long. CDR1 LNHDA and CDR2 SQIVND come from the germline V gene (reference sequence). Here the CDR3 DNA reads TGTGCCAGTAGCCCGGGATTAAGGGGGTACGAGCAGTACTTC. Protein sequence: CASSPGLRGYEQYF.

The chain is built from TRBV6-5 and TRBJ2-7; 11 bases map to TRBD1. The germline V gene has CDR1 MNHEY and CDR2 SVGAGI. The CDR3 sequence is 14 residues long. With 10 bases clipped from V and 3 bases from J, the junction kept 8 bases outside the gene matches. The CDR3 region has the DNA TGTGCCACCCGGAAAGGGACAGGGGGCTACGAGCAGTACTTC. This sequence encodes CATRKGTGGYEQYF.

This chain connects TRBV7-8 to TRBJ2-2, with D maybe TRBD1 (6 bases). The CDR3 is 17 amino acids. Trimming removed 1 base at V and 6 bases at J, with 18 bases between. The germline V gene has CDR1 SGHVS and CDR2 FQNEAQ. The DNA for the CDR3 is TGTGCCAGCAGCTTAGTAATCCGTGGGGGCAAGGCCGGGGAGCTGTTTTTT. It yields the protein CASSLVIRGGKAGELFF.

The chain is built from TRBV6-1 and TRBJ2-5; 8 positions match TRBD1. The ends lost 4 bases at V and 5 bases at J; junction bases unmatched: 3. Germline CDR1 MNHNS, CDR2 SASEGT. This CDR3 has 13 residues. As DNA, the CDR3 is TGTGCCAGCAGTGGACAGGGGCGGGAGACCCAGTACTTC. As protein: CASSGQGRETQYF.

A few counts support this clone. This sequence joins TRBV4-1 and TRBJ2-2; 9 bases are a match to TRBD1. The V gene's germline CDR1 is MGHRA and CDR2 YSYEKL. There are 16 residues in the CDR3. The V and J ends lost 2 bases and 5 bases, in that order; junction bases with no gene match: 6. CDR3 in amino acids: CASSQHRGQATGELFF. The CDR3 coding sequence is TGCGCCAGCAGCCAACACAGGGGGCAAGCGACCGGGGAGCTGTTTTTT.